This T cell receptor beta chain was documented in a study of early T cells in non-severe SARS-CoV-2 infection. CDR1 is SGHAT and CDR2 is FQNNGV in the germline V gene. This CDR3 has 18 residues. The V end lost 0 bases, the J end lost 0 bases, and 18 bases lay between the germline ends. MiXCR, run by TCRdb on the 5' RACE reads, gives a single entry per CDR3 protein. This repertoire shows about 77,000 distinct CDR3 sequences, over 9% found once; its top ten account for approximately 4.9%. This clonotype was detected only a few times. The chain recombines TRBV11-2 with TRBJ2-7, with D perhaps being TRBD1 or TRBD2 (5 bases each). The sequencing sample was made of whole blood. The receptor was derived from an adult who was a healthcare worker with PCR-confirmed SARS-CoV-2 infection or an uninfected control (not recorded which). The CDR3 nucleotides are TGTGCCAGCAGCTTAGATGCCTTTCGGGACGCCAGCTCCTACGAGCAGTACTTC. Its translation is CASSLDAFRDASSYEQYF.